This is a list of T cell receptor beta chains from one sample in a study of blood T cell repertoires in COVID-19. Clones were sequenced by immunoSEQ multiplex PCR, and TCRdb holds only the in-frame ones, with some missing. The profile covers 250,000 to 350,000 clones, with about 90% appearing a single time and around 8% taken by the ten largest. The sequenced sample consisted of peripheral blood. Receptor source: a woman aged 45-59 years who had recovered from COVID-19. Both conserved end residues are part of each CDR3. A D gene is named only where the DNA matches it firmly. Clone size appears in some rows only: once, few, many, or a class for an expanded clone.

J	D	size	V	CDR3	DNA
TRBJ1-2	TRBD1	-	TRBV6-6	CASNQDRGYGYTF	TGTGCCAGCAACCAGGACAGGGGGTACGGCTACACCTTC
TRBJ1-1	-	-	TRBV9	CASSVAPTGLNTEAFF	TGTGCCAGCAGCGTAGCCCCTACAGGGTTGAACACTGAAGCTTTCTTT
TRBJ1-1	TRBD1	-	TRBV29-1	CSVNNRDREAFF	TGCAGCGTAAATAACCGGGACAGAGAAGCTTTCTTT
TRBJ2-1	TRBD2	-	TRBV12-5	CASGLGLAQNEQFF	TGTGCTAGTGGTTTGGGACTAGCGCAAAATGAGCAGTTCTTC
TRBJ2-2	-	-	TRBV9	CASSVASNTGELFF	TGTGCCAGCAGCGTAGCCTCGAACACCGGGGAGCTGTTTTTT
TRBJ2-3	TRBD2	-	TRBV7-9	CASSLGTNGGGTDTQYF	TGTGCCAGCAGCTTAGGAACGAACGGGGGGGGCACAGATACGCAGTATTTT
TRBJ1-2	-	-	TRBV28	CASTLAGQSYGYTF	TGTGCCAGCACCCTCGCAGGGCAATCCTATGGCTACACCTTC
TRBJ2-7	-	once	TRBV3-1/TRBV3-2	CASSQDGRRREQYF	TGTGCCAGCAGCCAAGACGGCCGGCGCAGGGAGCAGTACTTC
TRBJ2-7	-	-	TRBV9	CASSVAPDRSEQYF	TGTGCCAGCAGCGTAGCTCCGGACAGAAGCGAGCAGTACTTC
TRBJ1-6	-	few	TRBV27	CASSSFQTGYNSPLHF	TGTGCCAGCAGTTCTTTCCAGACGGGCTATAATTCACCCCTCCACTTT
TRBJ1-1	-	-	TRBV4-3	CASSQGGQLNTEAFF	TGCGCCAGCAGCCAAGGCGGGCAGCTTAACACTGAAGCTTTCTTT
TRBJ2-4	-	once	TRBV28	CASTSRGNAIQYF	TGTGCCAGCACCTCCCGAGGGAATGCGATTCAGTACTTC
TRBJ2-7	TRBD2	-	TRBV25-1	CARRTSGGPVSYEQYF	TGTGCCAGGAGGACTAGCGGGGGCCCCGTCTCCTACGAGCAGTACTTC
TRBJ2-7	-	few	TRBV5-5	CASSFWGVGYEQYF	TGTGCCAGCAGCTTTTGGGGGGTCGGCTACGAGCAGTACTTC